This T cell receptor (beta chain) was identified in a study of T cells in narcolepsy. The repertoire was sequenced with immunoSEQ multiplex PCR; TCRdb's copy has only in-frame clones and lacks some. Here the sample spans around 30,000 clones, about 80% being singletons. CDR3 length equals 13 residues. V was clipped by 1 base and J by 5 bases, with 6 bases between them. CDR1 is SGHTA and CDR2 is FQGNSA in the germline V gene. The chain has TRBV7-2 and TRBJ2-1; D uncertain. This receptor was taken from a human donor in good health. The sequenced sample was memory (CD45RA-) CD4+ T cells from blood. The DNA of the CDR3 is TGTGCCAGCAGCTTAGGTAAGAACAATGAGCAGTTCTTC. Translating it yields CASSLGKNNEQFF.